Listed here are 8 T cell receptor beta chains from one sample, sequenced in a study of blood T cell repertoires in COVID-19. Assay: immunoSEQ multiplex PCR; the TCRdb copy retains only in-frame clones and omits some. The data show 120,000 or so clones, 81% seen once. Material for sequencing was peripheral blood. These receptors came from a woman in her forties or fifties with acute or convalescent COVID-19.

The rearrangement joins TRBV7-9 to TRBJ2-5, with D possibly being TRBD2 (5 bases). Germline V gene lookup returns CDR1 SEHNR and CDR2 FQNEAQ (reference sequence). The CDR3 consists of 14 residues. V was trimmed by 5 bases and J by 5 bases, leaving 15 bases between them. The CDR3 DNA follows: TGTGCCAGCAGCCGCCCAGAGGGCGGGGAGACCCAGTACTTC. As protein: CASSRPEGGETQYF. Full variable domain (missing parts from reference TRBV7-9 and TRBJ2-5): DTGVSQNPRHKITKRGQNVTFRCDPISEHNRLYWYRQTLGQGPEFLTYFQNEAQLEKSRLLSDRFSAERPKGSFSTLEIQRTEQGDSAMYLCASSRPEGGETQYFGPGTRLLVL.

The J gene is TRBJ1-2, the V gene TRBV7-2, with TRBD1 matching over 7 bases. The V and J ends lost 5 bases and 7 bases, in that order; junction bases with no gene match: 10. The V gene's germline CDR1 is SGHTA and CDR2 FQGNSA. The CDR3 has 14 residues. CDR3 in DNA: TGTGCCAGCAGCCCGACACTGACAGGGAGTGGCTACACCTTC. Translated: CASSPTLTGSGYTF.

The gene calls are TRBV2 and TRBJ1-5; the D gene is possibly TRBD1 (6 bases). Trimming took 4 bases from V and 5 from J, leaving 12 bases between them. Looked up from germline, CDR1 is SNHLY and CDR2 is FYNNEI. The CDR3 length is 14 residues. The CDR3 region has the DNA TGTGCCAGCAGTGGGTCGGGGGGGCATCAGCCCCAGCATTTT. Translating gives CASSGSGGHQPQHF.

The gene calls are TRBV11-3 and TRBJ2-3; 9 nucleotides agree with TRBD2. The V gene's germline CDR1 is SGHNT and CDR2 YENEEA. The CDR3 consists of 15 residues. The V segment lost 5 bases and the J segment 6 bases; nucleotides outside the gene matches: 9. The CDR3 nucleotides read TGTGCCAGCAGCCAGGGGACTAGCATCCAGGATACGCAGTATTTT. Translation gives CASSQGTSIQDTQYF.

The chain uses TRBV3-1 (or the pseudogene TRBV3-2) and TRBJ1-2; weak D call: TRBD1 (6 bases). The CDR3 extends over 16 amino acids. The germline V gene has CDR1 LGHDT and CDR2 YNNKEL (reference sequence). V shed 3 bases and J shed 5 bases, with 19 bases lying between them. The CDR3 DNA reads TGTGCCAGCAGCCACACAGGGCGGGGGCTGGGGTATGGCTACACCTTC. It encodes CASSHTGRGLGYGYTF.

There are a few counts of this clone. The gene calls are TRBV2 and TRBJ2-2; possible D gene TRBD2, 6 bases. Per the germline V gene, CDR1 is SNHLY and CDR2 is FYNNEI. The CDR3 is made up of 13 amino acids. V lost 6 bases to trimming and J lost 4 bases, with 9 bases between them. CDR3 region: CASRRESTGELFF. CDR3 DNA: TGTGCCAGCAGACGGGAGAGCACCGGGGAGCTGTTTTTT.

The CDR3 DNA is TGTGCCAGCAGCCCGCGTTTCTCTGGGGCCAACGTCCTGACTTTC. It encodes CASSPRFSGANVLTF. The chain carries TRBV3-1 (or the pseudogene TRBV3-2) and TRBJ2-6; D not certain. The germline V gene encodes CDR1 LGHDT and CDR2 YNNKEL (reference sequence). This CDR3 comprises 15 residues. V dropped 4 bases and J dropped 0 bases, with 7 bases sitting between them.

The CDR3 DNA follows: TGTGCCACCAGCCCCCGGGGGGGGGCGGAAAATGAAAAACTGTTTTTT. This encodes CATSPRGGAENEKLFF. This chain links TRBV15 with TRBJ1-4, with D maybe TRBD1 (6 bases). CDR1 is LNHNV and CDR2 is YYDKDF in the germline V gene (reference sequence). This CDR3 comprises 16 residues. Between the trimmed V and J ends, which lost 5 bases and 5 bases, there was a span of 18 bases.